One sample yielded the 15 T cell receptor beta chains listed below, sequenced in a study of molecular identifiers for immune sequencing clone quantification. TCRdb independently ran MiXCR on the PCR reads; one entry per CDR3 protein. The data contain just over 35,000 distinct CDR3 sequences, about 18% of them singletons. Sequenced sample: naive CD8+ T cells from blood, with Jurkat cell RNA spiked in. Subset in this sample: FACS-sorted CD8+CD4-CCR7+CD45RA+ naive T cells. The origin of the receptors is a human donor in good health. Some libraries in this study had Jurkat cell RNA spiked in.

This clonotype was seen at least ten times. The genes are TRBV5-1 and TRBJ2-7, with a weak D call TRBD1 (6 bases). Germline V gene data show CDR1 as SGHRS and CDR2 as YFSETQ. CDR3 length equals 15 residues. V was cut by 0 bases and J by 5 bases, with 15 bases left in between. CDR3 sequence reads: CASSLAGTPLHEQYF. The CDR3 DNA sequence: TGCGCCAGCAGCTTGGCCGGGACACCACTTCACGAGCAGTACTTC.

On this clonotype itself: This may arise from a read error, as a much more abundant clone is one base away. The rearrangement uses TRBV7-9 and TRBJ2-3; TRBD1 matches at 8 bases. Germline V gene data show CDR1 as SEHNR and CDR2 as FQNEAQ (reference sequence). With 7 bases clipped from V and 4 bases from J, the junction kept 7 bases outside the gene matches. The CDR3 consists of 14 residues. In nucleotides, the CDR3 is TGTGCCAGCATCATGGGACAGGCCGCAGATACGCAGTATTTT. Its translation: CASIMGQAADTQYF.

This clonotype came up many times. The chain employs TRBV20-1 and TRBJ1-1; 10 bases match TRBD1. CDR3 length: 14 residues. Germline V gene lookup returns CDR1 DFQATT and CDR2 SNEGSKA (reference sequence). V lost 5 bases to trimming and J lost 4 bases; unmatched junction nucleotides: 7. The CDR3 loop reads CSACRDRGSTEAFF. The DNA of the CDR3 is TGCAGTGCTTGCCGGGACAGGGGTAGCACTGAAGCTTTCTTT.

Regarding this clonotype: A single base separates this from a much larger clone, so it may be a read error. V and J are TRBV7-9 and TRBJ2-7; D tentatively reads TRBD1 or TRBD2 (5 bases each). The CDR3 loop spans 16 amino acids. Trimming took off 5 bases at V and 6 bases at J, with 23 bases between the two ends. Germline lookup yields CDR1 SEHNR and CDR2 FQNEAQ (reference sequence). The CDR3 sequence: CASSPRDGSRVGEQYF. CDR3 nucleotide sequence: TGTGCCAGCAGCCCCCGGGACGGATCCCGGGTTGGCGAGCAGTACTTC.

Of note for this clonotype: A much larger clone differs from this one at a single base, so this may be a read error. This chain connects TRBV7-9 to TRBJ2-7; possible D gene TRBD2, 5 bases. This CDR3 comprises 16 residues. Germline-derived CDR1 and CDR2 are SEHNR and FQNEAQ (reference sequence). V lost 5 bases, J lost 3 bases, and 20 bases lay in between. DNA for the CDR3: TGTGCCAGCAGCCTCTTCGGGGTTAGTAATGTCTACGAGCAGTACTTC. This translates into CASSLFGVSNVYEQYF.

This clonotype was detected ten times or more. The CDR3 nucleotides are TGTGCCAGCAGATACCAGGGGGCGCCGGACTATGGCTACACCTTC. Residues: CASRYQGAPDYGYTF. This rearrangement joins TRBV28 to TRBJ1-2; 8 nucleotides agree with TRBD1. The CDR3 extends over 15 amino acids. CDR1 is MDHEN and CDR2 is SYDVKM in the germline V gene. V dropped 6 bases and J dropped 3; count of bases not matched to a gene: 9.

The rearrangement joins TRBV28 to TRBJ2-7; 8 bases agree with TRBD1. Germline loops: CDR1 MDHEN, CDR2 SYDVKM. The CDR3 length is 14 residues. After removal of 5 bases from V and 4 bases from J, the junction contained 7 bases not matched to a gene. The chain's CDR3 is CASSATGGAYEQYF. CDR3 nucleotide sequence: TGTGCCAGCAGTGCTACAGGGGGAGCTTACGAGCAGTACTTC.

The sample holds many counts of this clonotype. This rearrangement joins TRBV14 to TRBJ2-7; D ambiguous. CDR3 length: 12 residues. V gave up 4 bases and J gave up 5 bases, with 9 bases separating them. CDR1 is SGHDN and CDR2 is FVKESK in the germline V gene. The CDR3 DNA is TGTGCCAGCAGCCTCGTTGGGAACGAGCAGTACTTC. As protein: CASSLVGNEQYF.

Comment on this clonotype: A much bigger clone sits one base away, suggesting this may be a read error. The V call is TRBV28, the J call TRBJ2-2; D may be TRBD1 (5 bases). In germline, CDR1 is MDHEN, CDR2 SYDVKM. The CDR3 extends over 17 amino acids. The DNA for the CDR3 is TGTGCCAGCAGTTTATGGAGATTCAGGGTGAACACCAGGGAGCTGTTTTTT. It yields the protein CASSLWRFRVNTRELFF.

This clonotype came up many times. The genes are TRBV9 and TRBJ2-7; tentatively, D is TRBD1 (5 bases). Germline CDR1 and CDR2: SGDLS and YYNGEE. Trimming pared 1 base from V and 0 bases from J, leaving 8 bases between. The CDR3 consists of 14 residues. The chain's CDR3 is CASSVSQGSYEQYF. The CDR3 DNA follows: TGTGCCAGCAGCGTAAGTCAGGGCTCCTACGAGCAGTACTTC.

At least ten counts were recorded for this clonotype. V is TRBV4-1 and J is TRBJ2-7, with D perhaps TRBD1 (6 bases). The CDR3 contains 14 residues. In germline, CDR1 is MGHRA, CDR2 YSYEKL. Trimming removed 2 bases at V and 3 bases at J, with 11 bases between. The CDR3 DNA reads as TGCGCCAGCAGCCAATCGACACAGGGCTACGAGCAGTACTTC. Its translation: CASSQSTQGYEQYF.

About this clonotype itself: One end of the junction is discordant with germline, which a read error may explain. The V and J genes are TRBV28 and TRBJ2-3; maybe TRBD2 (5 bases). This CDR3 is built from 15 residues. Germline V gene lookup returns CDR1 MDHEN and CDR2 SYDVKM. CDR3 sequence reads: CASSLLALAGDTRYF. CDR3 nucleotide sequence: TGTGCCAGCAGTTTATTGGCCCTAGCCGGCGATACGCGGTATTTT.

This sequence joins TRBV3-1 and TRBJ2-1; TRBD2 aligns across 8 bases. Germline values: CDR1 LGHDT, CDR2 YNNKEL (reference sequence). The CDR3 extends over 14 amino acids. In DNA, the CDR3 is TGTGGCGGCAGCCTTGCGGGACTAGGAGTTGAGCAGTTCTTC. It specifies CGGSLAGLGVEQFF.

Turning to this clonotype: A much larger clonotype is one base distant, so this may be a read error. J is TRBJ2-1 and V is TRBV28, with 9 nucleotides matching TRBD2. V dropped 3 bases and J dropped 11; count of bases not matched to a gene: 14. Germline V gives CDR1 MDHEN, CDR2 SYDVKM. The CDR3 covers 16 residues. CDR3 nucleotide sequence: TGTGCCAGCAGTTTCCCTCCAGCGGGAGGAATTAATAAGCAGTTCTTC. Translated, it gives CASSFPPAGGINKQFF. The complete variable domain, with remaining parts taken from reference TRBV28 and TRBJ2-1, reads DVKVTQSSRYLVKRTGEKVFLECVQDMDHENMFWYRQDPGLGLRLIYFSYDVKMKEKGDIPEGYSVSREKKERFSLILESASTNQTSMYLCASSFPPAGGINKQFFGPGTRLTVL.

There are a few counts of this clonotype. V is TRBV28 and J is TRBJ2-1; TRBD1 aligns across 7 bases. The V gene's germline CDR1 is MDHEN and CDR2 SYDVKM. There are 16 residues in the CDR3. Trimming at V came to 5 bases and at J to 1 base, leaving 8 bases not matched to a gene. The CDR3 DNA sequence: TGTGCCAGCAGTCCGGGTGGCAGGGGGTCCTACAATGAGCAGTTCTTC. This translates into CASSPGGRGSYNEQFF.